These 9 T cell receptor beta chains came from one sample sequenced in a study of CD8+CD57+ T cells in acquired aplastic anemia (dated by TCRdb to 2016 to 2019). Sequencing was performed on an Illumina HiSeq 2000. TCR beta VDJ combination and CDR3 sequence profiling used genomic DNA as the template. Using fastp at Q25 and MiXCR, TCRdb reprocessed the public reads and kept productive beta chains. Rows with one shared CDR3 protein collapse into an entry with the most common genes and DNA. This sample gives roughly 180,000 distinct CDR3 sequences in total; 64% of them show up just once. The ten largest make up about 43% of the sample. Sequencing was carried out using sorted CD4+, CD8+, or CD8+CD57+ T cells (not recorded which) from PBMCs. These receptor sequences come from a human donor with severe aplastic anemia or a healthy control (not recorded which).

This clonotype has only a few counts. J is TRBJ1-1 and V is TRBV12-3 or TRBV12-4; perhaps TRBD1 as D (5 bases). V was trimmed by 6 bases and J by 1 base, leaving 15 bases between them. The CDR3 contains 15 residues. In nucleotides, the CDR3 is TGTGCCAGCAGCTTAATATCGGGGGGGAACACTGAAGCTTTCTTT. Its protein is CASSLISGGNTEAFF.

This clonotype was seen once. The rearrangement uses TRBV2 and TRBJ2-7; no clear D gene. The germline V and J ends were trimmed by 7 bases and 5 bases, with 12 bases remaining between them. Per germline, CDR1 SNHLY and CDR2 FYNNEI. The CDR3 has 12 residues. The CDR3 here is CASMVRENEQYF. DNA of the CDR3: TGTGCCAGCATGGTGCGTGAGAACGAGCAGTACTTC.

The rearrangement uses TRBV7-7 and TRBJ2-5; TRBD2 agrees at 8 bases. Germline-derived CDR1 and CDR2 are SSHAT and FNYEAQ (reference sequence). CDR3 length: 11 residues. CDR3 nucleotide sequence: TGTGCTAGCGGGGAGGCGATGGCCCAGTACTTC. Its translation is CASGEAMAQYF.

The V and J genes are TRBV2 and TRBJ1-4; D ambiguous. Germline values: CDR1 SNHLY, CDR2 FYNNEI. Trimming stripped 1 base from V and 8 bases from J, with 8 bases between. There are 13 residues in the CDR3. Here the CDR3 DNA reads TGTGCCAGCAGTGAAGGGCCACCCGAAAAACTGTTTTTT. It codes for CASSEGPPEKLFF. The full variable domain, its missing parts supplied by reference TRBV2 and TRBJ1-4, is EPEVTQTPSHQVTQMGQEVILRCVPISNHLYFYWYRQILGQKVEFLVSFYNNEISEKSEIFDDQFSVERPDGSNFTLKIRSTKLEDSAMYFCASSEGPPEKLFFGSGTQLSVL.

The chain recombines TRBV2 with TRBJ2-1; D may be TRBD1 or TRBD2 (6 bases each). V lost 9 bases to trimming and J lost 9 bases, with 18 bases between them. Germline CDR1 and CDR2: SNHLY and FYNNEI. This CDR3 comprises 13 residues. CDR3 sequence reads: CASSIGGLSEQFF. The CDR3, as DNA: TGTGCCAGTTCCATTGGGGGGCTTAGTGAGCAGTTCTTC.

Note on this clonotype: Germline is not matched at one junction end, which may reflect a read error. The chain employs TRBV20-1 and TRBJ2-6, with D tentatively TRBD1 or TRBD2 (6 bases each). CDR3 size: 12 residues. In germline, CDR1 is DFQATT, CDR2 SNEGSKA (reference sequence). The DNA for the CDR3 is TGCAGTGCTAGTGGAGGGGGAGACACTGAAGCTTTC. The encoded protein is CSASGGGDTEAF.

V is TRBV10-3 and J is TRBJ2-1; the D gene is possibly TRBD1 (5 bases). Germline CDR1 reads ENHRY; CDR2 reads SYGVKD. The ends were cut back, 2 bases at V and 6 bases at J, with 11 bases in the middle. The CDR3 sequence is 14 residues long. CDR3 sequence: CAISEAGLSNEQFF. The CDR3 nucleotides read TGTGCCATCAGTGAGGCAGGGTTGAGCAATGAGCAGTTCTTC.

The rearrangement uses TRBV7-2 and TRBJ1-4, with D perhaps TRBD1 (6 bases). Trimming cost V 1 base and J 8 bases, with 8 bases left between them. CDR3 length: 13 residues. Germline lookup yields CDR1 SGHTA and CDR2 FQGNSA. The CDR3 loop is CASSLDRDEKLFF. As DNA, the CDR3 is TGTGCCAGCAGCTTAGACAGGGACGAAAAACTGTTTTTT.

The V call is TRBV9, the J call TRBJ1-2, with a tentative D call TRBD1 (6 bases). With 2 bases removed from V and 6 bases from J, the gap between germline ends came to 20 bases. The CDR3 has 16 residues. Looked up from germline, CDR1 is SGDLS and CDR2 is YYNGEE. CDR3 protein: CASSVSLGGLYNGYTF. The CDR3 DNA follows: TGTGCCAGCAGCGTTTCCCTTGGGGGGCTTTACAATGGCTACACCTTC.